This TCR beta chain appears in the sequencing data of a study of beta chain features in type 1 diabetes. This clone appeared a few times. V shed 3 bases and J shed 0 bases, with 5 bases lying between them. The CDR3 consists of 13 residues. The germline V gene encodes CDR1 MNHEY and CDR2 SMNVEV (reference sequence). cDNA synthesis used the whole RNA isolate, giving expressed TCRB sequences. Assay: immunoSEQ multiplex PCR; the TCRdb copy retains only in-frame clones and omits some. The table shows about 410,000 clones, with around 13% occurring only once. The clonotype was recovered from a young man in good health. The chain uses TRBV27 and TRBJ1-2; D is undetermined. The material sequenced was naive CD4+ T cells from blood. Here the CDR3 reads CASSFGPNYGYTF. Written as DNA, the CDR3 is TGTGCCAGCAGTTTTGGGCCTAACTATGGCTACACCTTC.